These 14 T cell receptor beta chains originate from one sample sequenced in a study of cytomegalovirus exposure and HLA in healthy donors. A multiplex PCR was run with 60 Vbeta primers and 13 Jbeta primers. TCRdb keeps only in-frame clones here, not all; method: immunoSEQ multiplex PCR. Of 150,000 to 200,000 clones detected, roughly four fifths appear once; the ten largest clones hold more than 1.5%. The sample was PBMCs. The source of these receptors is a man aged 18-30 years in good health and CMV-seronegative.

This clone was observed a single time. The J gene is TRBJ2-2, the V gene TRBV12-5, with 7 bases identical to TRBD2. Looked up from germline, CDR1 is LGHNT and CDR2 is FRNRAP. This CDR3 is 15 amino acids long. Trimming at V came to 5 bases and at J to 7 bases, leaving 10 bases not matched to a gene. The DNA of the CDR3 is TGTGCTAGTGGTCCTTGGGGAGGGAGCAGCGGGGAGCTGTTTTTT. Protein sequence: CASGPWGGSSGELFF.

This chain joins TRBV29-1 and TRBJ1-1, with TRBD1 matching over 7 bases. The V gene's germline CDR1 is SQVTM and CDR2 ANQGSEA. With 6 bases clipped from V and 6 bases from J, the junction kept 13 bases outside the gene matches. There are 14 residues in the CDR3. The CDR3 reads CSVRGGAGGSEAFF. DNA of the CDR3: TGCAGCGTGCGGGGTGGGGCAGGGGGTTCTGAAGCTTTCTTT.

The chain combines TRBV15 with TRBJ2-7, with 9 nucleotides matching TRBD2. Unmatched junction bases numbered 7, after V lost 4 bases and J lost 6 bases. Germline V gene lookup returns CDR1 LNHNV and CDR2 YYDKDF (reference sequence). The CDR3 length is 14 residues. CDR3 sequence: CATSKGREGREQYF. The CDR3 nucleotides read TGTGCCACCAGCAAGGGGCGGGAGGGTCGCGAGCAGTACTTC. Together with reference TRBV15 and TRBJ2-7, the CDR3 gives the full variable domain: DAMVIQNPRYQVTQFGKPVTLSCSQTLNHNVMYWYQQKSSQAPKLLFHYYDKDFNNEADTPDNFQSRRPNTSFCFLDIRSPGLGDTAMYLCATSKGREGREQYFGPGTRLTVT.

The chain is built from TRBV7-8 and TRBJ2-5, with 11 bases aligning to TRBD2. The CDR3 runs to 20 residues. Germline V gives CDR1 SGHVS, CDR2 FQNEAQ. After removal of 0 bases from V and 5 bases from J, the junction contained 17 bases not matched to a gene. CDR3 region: CASSLAPKGGRTSGWETQYF. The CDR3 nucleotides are TGTGCCAGCAGCTTAGCCCCGAAGGGGGGGCGGACTAGCGGGTGGGAGACCCAGTACTTC.

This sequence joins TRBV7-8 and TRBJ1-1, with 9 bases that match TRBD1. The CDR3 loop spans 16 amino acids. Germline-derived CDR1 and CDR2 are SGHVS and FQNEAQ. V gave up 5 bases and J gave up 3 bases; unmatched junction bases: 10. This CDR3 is CASSPRRTGADTEAFF. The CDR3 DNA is TGTGCCAGCAGCCCTCGGAGGACAGGGGCGGACACTGAAGCTTTCTTT.

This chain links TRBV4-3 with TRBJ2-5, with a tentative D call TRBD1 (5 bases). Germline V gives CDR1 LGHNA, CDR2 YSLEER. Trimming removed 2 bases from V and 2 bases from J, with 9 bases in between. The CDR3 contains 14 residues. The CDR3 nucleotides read TGCGCCAGCAGCCAACAGGGCTATCAAGAGACCCAGTACTTC. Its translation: CASSQQGYQETQYF.

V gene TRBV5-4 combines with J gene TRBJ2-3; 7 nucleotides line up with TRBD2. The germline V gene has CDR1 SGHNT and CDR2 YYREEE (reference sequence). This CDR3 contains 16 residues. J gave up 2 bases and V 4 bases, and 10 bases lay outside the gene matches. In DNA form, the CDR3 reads TGTGCCAGCAGCGATCGACTAGCAGTCCTCACAGATACGCAGTATTTT. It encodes CASSDRLAVLTDTQYF.

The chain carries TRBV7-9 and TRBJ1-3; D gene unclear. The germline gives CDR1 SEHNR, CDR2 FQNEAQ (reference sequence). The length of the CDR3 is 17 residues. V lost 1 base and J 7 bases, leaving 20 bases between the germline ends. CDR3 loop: CASSLVGASTLRNTIYF. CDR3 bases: TGTGCCAGCAGCTTAGTTGGAGCTTCTACTCTGAGGAACACCATATATTTT.

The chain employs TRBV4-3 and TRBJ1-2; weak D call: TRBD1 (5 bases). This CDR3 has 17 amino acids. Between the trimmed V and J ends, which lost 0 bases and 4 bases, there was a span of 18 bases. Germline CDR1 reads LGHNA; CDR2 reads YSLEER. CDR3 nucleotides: TGCGCCAGCAGCCAAGATTTCGGGACTCCAACCCCCTATGGCTACACCTTC. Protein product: CASSQDFGTPTPYGYTF.

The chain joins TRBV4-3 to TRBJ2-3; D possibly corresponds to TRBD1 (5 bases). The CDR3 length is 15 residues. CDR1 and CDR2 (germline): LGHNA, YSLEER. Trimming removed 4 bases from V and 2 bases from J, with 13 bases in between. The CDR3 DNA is TGCGCCAGCAGCCCCTACCAGGGATACACAGATACGCAGTATTTT. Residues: CASSPYQGYTDTQYF.

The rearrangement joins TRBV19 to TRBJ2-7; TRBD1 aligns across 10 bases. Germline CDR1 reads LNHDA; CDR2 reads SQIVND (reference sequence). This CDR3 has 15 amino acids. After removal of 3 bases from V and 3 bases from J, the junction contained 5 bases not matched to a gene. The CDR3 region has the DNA TGTGCCAGTAGTATCACGGGACAGGGGAACTACGAGCAGTACTTC. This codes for CASSITGQGNYEQYF.

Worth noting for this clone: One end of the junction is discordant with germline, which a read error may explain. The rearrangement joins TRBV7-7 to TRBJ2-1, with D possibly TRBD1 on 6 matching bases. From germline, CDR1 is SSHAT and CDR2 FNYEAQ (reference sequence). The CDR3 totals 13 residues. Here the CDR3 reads CASSLDRNNEQFF. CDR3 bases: TGTGCTAGCAGCTTAGACAGGAACAATGAGCAGTTCTTC.

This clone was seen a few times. Here the CDR3 DNA reads TGTGCCAGCAGCTCCGGGACTAGTATTTCCGGGGAGCTGTTTTTT. The encoded protein is CASSSGTSISGELFF. J is TRBJ2-2 and V is TRBV5-4, with 8 bases identical to TRBD2. The V and J ends lost 3 bases and 6 bases, in that order; junction bases with no gene match: 7. CDR3 length equals 15 residues. Germline V lookup: CDR1 SGHNT, CDR2 YYREEE (reference sequence).

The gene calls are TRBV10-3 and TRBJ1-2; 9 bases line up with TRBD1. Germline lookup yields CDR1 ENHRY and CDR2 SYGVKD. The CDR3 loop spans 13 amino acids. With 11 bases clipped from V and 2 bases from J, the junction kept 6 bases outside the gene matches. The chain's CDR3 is CAVQGAVNYGYTF. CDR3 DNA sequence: TGTGCCGTACAGGGGGCGGTCAACTATGGCTACACCTTC.